Listed here are 23 T cell receptor beta chains from one sample, sequenced in a study of Ad26.COV2.S vaccination and SARS-CoV-2 variants (dated by TCRdb to about 2021). Per the publication, the treatment or condition label means: over 15 received Ad26.COV2.S at low or high dose, single or two shots; several received placebo; per-sample allocation not given. Repertoires of vaccine and placebo recipients were sequenced from samples collected on day 63 after the first injection. Libraries were made using the immunoSEQ multiplex PCR assay. TCRdb obtained this table from immuneACCESS and retained in-frame rearrangements with V and J assigned. These tables miss some clones; where compared with another copy, unresolved V genes account for less than half of the shortfall, and the remainder is unexplained. Present in this sample are 250,000 or so clones, roughly 89% of which were seen just once. Less than 3.5% of the sample rests with the top ten.

This material consisted of peripheral blood, taken in a trial of Ad26.COV2.S vaccine versus placebo. The origin of the receptors is a person aged 18 to 65 who received the Ad26.COV2.S COVID-19 vaccine or a placebo.

The rearrangement joins TRBV7-8 to TRBJ2-5; no clear D gene. The germline V gene has CDR1 SGHVS and CDR2 FQNEAQ. The CDR3 is made up of 14 amino acids. Trimming removed 8 bases at V and 1 base at J, with 14 bases between. The CDR3 nucleotides are TGTGCCAGCCCACCCACGAGGATCCAAGAGACCCAGTACTTC. Protein: CASPPTRIQETQYF.

This chain uses TRBV25-1 with TRBJ1-5; tentative D call: TRBD1 (6 bases). CDR1 is MGHDK, CDR2 SYGVNS, per germline. The CDR3 runs to 14 residues. V lost 2 bases and J lost 6, with 11 bases in between. The DNA for the CDR3 is TGTGCCAGCAGTGAAACAGGGTACAGTCAGCCCCAGCATTTT. Protein: CASSETGYSQPQHF.

V gene TRBV30 combines with J gene TRBJ2-1; D call uncertain. From germline, CDR1 is GTSNPN and CDR2 SVGIG (reference sequence). The CDR3 is made up of 16 amino acids. The V gene lost 0 bases and the J gene lost 4 bases, with 16 bases spanning the gap. The CDR3 region has the DNA TGTGCCTGGAGTGTACCTTCCCCGGGCAGATACAATGAGCAGTTCTTC. Encoded protein: CAWSVPSPGRYNEQFF.

The rearrangement links TRBV2 to TRBJ2-1; 7 bases fit TRBD1. In germline, CDR1 is SNHLY, CDR2 FYNNEI. The CDR3 length is 15 residues. Trimming cost V 6 bases and J 0 bases; bases outside gene matches: 5. DNA of the CDR3: TGTGCCAGCAGGGGGACAGTGAGCTCCTACAATGAGCAGTTCTTC. This gives the protein CASRGTVSSYNEQFF.

This chain uses TRBV4-3 with TRBJ2-4, with 7 nucleotides matching TRBD1. J gave up 0 bases and V 3 bases, and 8 bases lay outside the gene matches. The CDR3 covers 17 residues. The germline V gene has CDR1 LGHNA and CDR2 YSLEER. CDR3: CASSQEKRQGAKNIQYF. Here the CDR3 DNA reads TGCGCCAGCAGCCAGGAGAAAAGACAGGGAGCCAAAAACATTCAGTACTTC.

The chain carries TRBV12-5 and TRBJ1-1, with a weak D call TRBD1 (5 bases). The CDR3 runs to 16 residues. V lost 3 bases and J lost 3, with 17 bases in between. Germline V lookup: CDR1 LGHNT, CDR2 FRNRAP. The CDR3 region has the DNA TGTGCTAGTGGTTTTTCCGAGGGACGGGTAGACACTGAAGCTTTCTTT. This codes for CASGFSEGRVDTEAFF.

This sequence joins TRBV2 and TRBJ2-7, with 7 bases lining up with TRBD1. The V and J ends lost 6 bases and 1 base, in that order; junction bases with no gene match: 6. The CDR3 length is 14 residues. In germline, CDR1 is SNHLY, CDR2 FYNNEI. The CDR3 protein is CASRHRDSSYEQYF. Written as DNA, the CDR3 is TGTGCCAGCAGGCATCGGGACAGTTCCTACGAGCAGTACTTC.

This clone was found once. J is TRBJ2-1 and V is TRBV7-2; TRBD2 matches 13 bases. The CDR3 is made up of 17 amino acids. Germline V gene sequence: CDR1 SGHTA, CDR2 FQGNSA. The V gene end was trimmed by 3 bases and the J gene end by 10 bases; junction bases not matched to a gene: 12. The chain's CDR3 is CASSFVSGLAGEREQFF. The CDR3 nucleotides read TGTGCCAGCAGCTTTGTGTCTGGACTAGCGGGAGAAAGGGAGCAGTTCTTC.

This clone was counted a single time. The V call is TRBV5-4, the J call TRBJ2-1; 14 bases map to TRBD2. This CDR3 contains 18 residues. J gave up 7 bases and V 0 bases, and 9 bases lay outside the gene matches. Per the germline V gene, CDR1 is SGHNT and CDR2 is YYREEE (reference sequence). The CDR3 bases are TGTGCCAGCAGCTTGGGACTAGCGGGGGGGCTTCTTGGGAATGAGCAGTTCTTC. Its translation: CASSLGLAGGLLGNEQFF.

This clone was seen once. The chain has TRBV6-4 and TRBJ2-1; D call uncertain. Per the germline V gene, CDR1 is MRHNA and CDR2 is SNTAGT. Trimming took off 0 bases at V and 12 bases at J, with 15 bases between the two ends. The CDR3 has 14 amino acids. CDR3 residues: CASSDSATTGGQFF. CDR3 in DNA: TGTGCCAGCAGTGACTCGGCGACCACGGGCGGGCAGTTCTTC.

The CDR3 reads CASSPESDQYNEQFF. DNA of the CDR3: TGTGCCAGCAGCCCCGAATCGGACCAATACAATGAGCAGTTCTTC. The V gene is TRBV9, the J gene TRBJ2-1, with D unresolved. Germline lookup yields CDR1 SGDLS and CDR2 YYNGEE. V lost 4 bases and J lost 4, with 15 bases in between. This CDR3 comprises 15 residues.

There are a few counts of this clone. At the DNA level, this CDR3 is encoded by other sequences in the same sample as well. CDR3 DNA sequence: TGCGCCAGCAGCTTGGGCTCTAACTATGGCTACACCTTC. This translates into CASSLGSNYGYTF. The V call is TRBV5-1, the J call TRBJ1-2; the D is unclear. The ends were cut back, 0 bases at V and 0 bases at J, with 3 bases in the middle. The CDR3 loop spans 13 amino acids. The germline V gene has CDR1 SGHRS and CDR2 YFSETQ.

The chain has TRBV19 and TRBJ1-5, with TRBD1 as a possible D gene (5 bases). Deletions cut 7 bases from V and 6 bases from J, with 16 bases between. CDR1 LNHDA and CDR2 SQIVND come from the germline V gene (reference sequence). The CDR3 is 14 residues long. The chain's CDR3 is CASTWRGRGQPQHF. CDR3 DNA: TGTGCCAGTACGTGGCGGGGAAGGGGTCAGCCCCAGCATTTT.

CDR3 in amino acids: CASSFRDGNYGYTF. As DNA, the CDR3 is TGTGCCAGCAGCTTCCGGGACGGTAACTATGGCTACACCTTC. The chain employs TRBV7-9 and TRBJ1-2; possible D gene TRBD1, 5 bases. Trimming cost V 3 bases and J 1 base, with 9 bases left between them. Per germline, CDR1 SEHNR and CDR2 FQNEAQ (reference sequence). The CDR3 is 14 residues long.

This clone was detected a few times. The rearrangement uses TRBV21-1 and TRBJ2-3; no DNA check was done on the table's D call, TRBD2. TRBV21-1 is marked as a pseudogene. This CDR3 is built from 19 residues. The CDR3 sequence: CASSNRIAFKRENTDTQYF. In DNA form, the CDR3 reads TGTGCCAGCAGCAACAGGATTGCCTTTAAGCGGGAGAATACAGATACGCAGTATTTT.

The J gene is TRBJ2-5, the V gene TRBV13; 12 bases are a match to TRBD2. This CDR3 has 16 amino acids. Germline assignment: CDR1 PRHDT and CDR2 FYEKMQ (reference sequence). Trimming at V came to 4 bases and at J to 2 bases, leaving 5 bases not matched to a gene. Here the CDR3 DNA reads TGTGCCAGCAGCTCAGGACTAGCGGGACCACAAGAGACCCAGTACTTC. Amino acids: CASSSGLAGPQETQYF.

The gene calls are TRBV4-2 and TRBJ1-5; D is uncertain. Germline CDR1 and CDR2: LGHNA and YNFKEQ. V was trimmed by 0 bases and J by 2 bases, leaving 11 bases between them. The CDR3 is made up of 16 amino acids. CDR3 sequence: CASSQDSEGGNQPQHF. Written as DNA, the CDR3 is TGTGCCAGCAGCCAAGATTCCGAGGGCGGCAATCAGCCCCAGCATTTT.

The chain combines TRBV10-3 with TRBJ2-7; D gene ambiguous. CDR1 and CDR2 from the germline V gene are ENHRY and SYGVKD. The CDR3 consists of 17 residues. V was cut by 0 bases and J by 3 bases, with 18 bases left in between. The CDR3 DNA reads as TGTGCCATCAGTGAGTCGATCTCCTTAGCCGTAATCTACGAGCAGTACGTC. Translation gives CAISESISLAVIYEQYV.

This clone turned up a few times. The CDR3 nucleotides read TGTGCCAGCAGTCCGACAGAAGAGACCCAGTACTTC. It translates to CASSPTEETQYF. The rearrangement links TRBV6-2 or TRBV6-3 to TRBJ2-5, with D maybe TRBD1 (5 bases). Deletions cut 5 bases from V and 3 bases from J, with 7 bases between. This CDR3 region has 12 residues. Germline-derived CDR1 and CDR2 are MNHEY and SVGEGT.

In DNA form, the CDR3 reads TGTGCCACCAGCAGAGCCGGGACAGCTATAGAAAAACTGTTTTTT. Translated, it gives CATSRAGTAIEKLFF. The gene calls are TRBV15 and TRBJ1-4; 7 positions agree with TRBD1. The CDR3 is 15 residues long. Unmatched junction bases numbered 7, after V lost 1 base and J lost 8 bases. Germline CDR1 LNHNV, CDR2 YYDKDF (reference sequence).

The rearrangement links TRBV30 to TRBJ1-5, with TRBD1 identical over 9 bases. Germline CDR1 reads GTSNPN; CDR2 reads SVGIG (reference sequence). This CDR3 spans 18 amino acids. V trimming: 3 bases; J trimming: 0 bases; junction bases outside the gene matches: 12. CDR3 protein: CAWSMDRGVRNSNQPQHF. CDR3 sequence (DNA): TGTGCCTGGAGCATGGACAGGGGTGTAAGAAATAGCAATCAGCCCCAGCATTTT.

This clone was picked up one time. The J gene is TRBJ1-2, the V gene TRBV6-2 or TRBV6-3, with D tentatively TRBD1 (5 bases). Germline-derived CDR1 and CDR2 are MNHEY and SVGEGT. Deletions cut 2 bases from V and 6 bases from J, with 16 bases between. The CDR3 consists of 15 residues. The CDR3 nucleotides are TGTGCCAGCAGTTACGCCCCGGGACCGTCGCATGGCTACACCTTC. Its translation is CASSYAPGPSHGYTF.

The rearrangement uses TRBV7-2 and TRBJ2-7; no reliable D call. Trimming removed 1 base at V and 4 bases at J, with 8 bases between. This CDR3 has 13 residues. From germline, CDR1 is SGHTA and CDR2 FQGNSA. CDR3 region: CASSLVPEYEQYF. The CDR3 coding sequence is TGTGCCAGCAGCTTAGTCCCAGAATACGAGCAGTACTTC.